Only a few counts were recorded for the clone carrying this T cell receptor (beta chain). What it recognizes is unknown. Germline assignment: CDR1 MNHEY and CDR2 SVGAGI. The CDR3 loop spans 12 amino acids. The primer mix had 60 Vbeta and 13 Jbeta primers. Generated by immunoSEQ multiplex PCR, the TCRdb table keeps only in-frame clones and is missing some. Of some 110,000 clones in the sample, 65% were seen once. The data were taken from a study of cytomegalovirus exposure and HLA in healthy donors. Study results and caveats: Judged likely to be a sequencing artifact was a cluster of highly shared sequence variants. V- and J-gene trimming of TCR beta was linked (in a later analysis) to a missense DCLRE1C variant. An analysis that was carried out later associated fewer than 20,000 TCR beta sequences with HLA alleles at 0.05 false discovery rate. Testing in vitro showed three CMV-associated chains specific for CMV antigens.

Sequenced sample: PBMCs. The receptor's source is a middle-aged woman in good health and CMV-seropositive. The chain couples TRBV6-5 to TRBJ2-5, with D possibly matching TRBD2 (6 bases). This chain's CDR3 is CASGEFRETQYF. CDR3 bases: TGTGCTAGCGGAGAGTTCCGGGAGACCCAGTACTTC.